This TCR beta chain comes out of a study of CD8 T cells in ankylosing spondylitis. At least ten counts were recorded for this clonotype. Its antigen remains unidentified. Broader study findings: Blood of patients with ankylosing spondylitis appeared to be characterized by a TCR beta motif of eight highly homologous variants. Some motif variants were previously reported in reactive arthritis synovial fluid and blood. With a CD8+ phenotype, disease-linked clones were relatively rare in peripheral blood.

Preparation of TCR beta libraries was done by quantitative 5'-RACE with molecular barcodes. Each CDR3 protein is one row after TCRdb ran MiXCR on the 5' RACE reads. The table lists 150,000 to 200,000 distinct CDR3 sequences, approximately 18% of them singletons. J gave up 9 bases and V 6 bases, and 10 bases lay outside the gene matches. The CDR3 loop spans 14 amino acids. The gene calls are TRBV12-3 or TRBV12-4 and TRBJ2-1; 8 positions match TRBD1. This TCR came from a male donor between 5 and 29 years old with ankylosing spondylitis or in good health (not recorded which). Material: blood, either unsorted or a sorted T cell fraction (not recorded which). CDR3 bases: TGTGCCAGCAGATCGAGACAGGGGCGGACTGAGCAGTTCTTC. Encoded protein: CASRSRQGRTEQFF.